The entry below describes one T cell receptor (beta chain). Trimming removed 2 bases from V and 2 bases from J, with 3 bases in between. Germline values: CDR1 WSHSY, CDR2 SAAADI. This CDR3 has 12 residues. The data originate from a study of cytomegalovirus exposure and HLA in healthy donors. The PCR had 60 Vbeta and 13 Jbeta primers. The data were produced by immunoSEQ multiplex PCR, yet TCRdb's version contains in-frame clones alone and is incomplete. This table holds about 160,000 clones, roughly 80% found once. The rearrangement uses TRBV10-2 and TRBJ1-1; D not resolved. Sequenced input: PBMCs. This receptor was obtained from a male donor in good health and CMV-seropositive. Written as DNA, the CDR3 is TGCGCCAGCAGTGAGCGTAACACTGAAGCTTTCTTT. Protein sequence: CASSERNTEAFF.